The clone carrying this T cell receptor (beta chain) came up once. The study ran its PCR with 60 Vbeta and 13 Jbeta primers. TCRdb keeps only in-frame clones here, not all; method: immunoSEQ multiplex PCR. In the table there are roughly 200,000 clones, 65% to 90% of which are singletons. This record belongs to a study of cytomegalovirus exposure and HLA in healthy donors. The V segment lost 4 bases and the J segment 8 bases; nucleotides outside the gene matches: 8. This CDR3 has 15 residues. Germline V gives CDR1 PRHDT, CDR2 FYEKMQ (reference sequence). The V and J genes are TRBV13 and TRBJ2-1; 10 bases map to TRBD2. This TCR was recovered from a woman aged 25 to 45 in good health and CMV-seronegative. The material sequenced was PBMCs. CDR3 loop: CASSYLAGDRDEQFF. The CDR3 nucleotides are TGTGCCAGCAGCTACCTAGCGGGAGATAGGGATGAGCAGTTCTTC.